The present T cell receptor (beta chain) was sequenced within a study of T-cell memory formation after mild COVID-19 (dated by TCRdb to the early 2020s). In terms of the full investigation: TCR sequence clusters from the two donors were largely donor specific. In a couple of donors, T-cell clones that expanded and contracted after mild COVID-19 were tracked by sequencing TCRalpha and TCRbeta repertoires over time. The cohort comprised two young, previously healthy adult volunteers, one female and one male. The full study reports these points: Contracting CD4+ clones appeared mostly in the CM and EM memory subsets, whereas CD8+ clones were enriched in EMRA. The study covered only two mild cases, and larger cohorts including severe cases with pre-infection samples were considered necessary. From day 15 to 85, contracting clones showed balanced CD4/CD8 phenotypes, whereas a second wave of clones that expanded from day 15 to 37 leaned towards CD4+. SARS-CoV-2 specificity of the second-wave clones peaking on day 37 was not confirmed. Some responding clones were found in pre-infection memory, which suggests that pre-existing cross-reactive memory T cells took part in the SARS-CoV-2 response.

Regarding this clonotype: It has no known antigen specificity. Per-nucleotide qualities are absent, and no much larger clonotype sits a single base away.

PBMCs were isolated by Ficoll-Paque density gradient centrifugation. These reads were obtained on an Illumina NovaSeq 6000. TCRalpha and TCRbeta cDNA libraries were constructed by 5'RACE with constant-segment primers, with sample barcodes and unique molecular identifiers being introduced. Trizol reagent was used to extract RNA from every sample. Libraries were amplified in two PCR steps, with a second sample barcode and Illumina TruSeq adapters added in the second step. The libraries were sequenced on an Illumina NovaSeq using 2 x 150 bp paired-end reads. On the study's bioinformatics: Demultiplexing of reads and collapsing into UMI-guided consensus sequences were performed with migec v1.2.7. With mixcr v2.1.11, UMI consensuses were aligned to TRA and TRB V and J templates and assembled into clonotypes. Expanded or contracted clonotypes were those called significant by both edgeR and NoisET, with noise models trained on biological replicates. edgeR calls used a false discovery rate-adjusted p below 0.01 and a log2 fold-change threshold of 1. As an exploratory analysis of dynamics, max-normalized trajectories of the 1000 most abundant clonotypes were examined by PCA with hierarchical clustering. Separately sequenced CD4+ and CD8+ repertoires were used to assign the CD4 or CD8 phenotype of responding clones. The raw public data were reprocessed by TCRdb itself: fastp quality trimming at Q25, MiXCR clonotype calling, in-frame beta chains only. Every distinct CDR3 protein forms one entry, paired with its most common genes and DNA. The V and J calls were not made by the authors but by TCRdb's processing. This sample gives over 45,000 distinct CDR3 sequences in total; around 30% of them show up just once. The ten biggest clones cover 43% of the sample.

The junction shows trimming of 3 bases on V and 2 bases on J, and the gene matches do not reach 5 bases of it. The germline V gene sets CDR1 to SGHTA and CDR2 to FQGNSA. The CDR3, cysteine through phenylalanine, is 15 amino acids long. Only the CDR3 region is kept as DNA, spanning 45 bases read in frame from base 1. What was sequenced was PBMCs or a T cell subset sorted from them (not recorded which). This receptor chain uses TRBV7-2 and TRBJ2-3; 7 middle bases align to TRBD2. The sequence was obtained from a man younger than 35 who had mild COVID-19 (a few samples of this study predate the infection). The sample titles of this study are shuffled in the database, so cell type and time point are left out; the donor was told from shared clones. The base sequence is TGTGCCAGCAGCTTTAGCGGGCGAACCACAGATACGCAGTATTTT. Its product reads: CASSFSGRTTDTQYF.